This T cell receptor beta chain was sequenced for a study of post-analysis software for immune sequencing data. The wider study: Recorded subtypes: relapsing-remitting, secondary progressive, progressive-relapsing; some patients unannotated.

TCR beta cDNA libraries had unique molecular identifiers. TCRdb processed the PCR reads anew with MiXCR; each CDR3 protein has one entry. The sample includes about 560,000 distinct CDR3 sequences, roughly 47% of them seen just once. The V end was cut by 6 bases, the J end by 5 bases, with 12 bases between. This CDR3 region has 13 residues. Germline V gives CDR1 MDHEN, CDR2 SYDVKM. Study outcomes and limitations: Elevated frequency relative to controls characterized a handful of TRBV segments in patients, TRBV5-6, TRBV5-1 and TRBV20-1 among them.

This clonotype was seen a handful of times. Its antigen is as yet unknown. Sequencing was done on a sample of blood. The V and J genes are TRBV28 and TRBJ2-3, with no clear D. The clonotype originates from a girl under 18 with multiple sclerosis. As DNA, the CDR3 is TGTGCCAGCAGCCTCCCTACACAAGATACGCAGTATTTT. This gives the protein CASSLPTQDTQYF.